This is a list of T cell receptor beta chains from one sample in a study of cytomegalovirus exposure and HLA in healthy donors. The method was immunoSEQ multiplex PCR; TCRdb's version includes in-frame clones alone and lacks a portion of them. The sample consists of approximately 82,000 clones, less than 75% of them appearing once. The sample was PBMCs. All receptors come from a woman in her 30s in good health and CMV-seropositive. The CDR3 runs from the conserved cysteine through the conserved F or W. A D gene is named only where the DNA matches it firmly. Clone size, where shown, is once, few, many, or a class for clones that have expanded.

j_call: TRBJ1-1; v_call: TRBV7-9; clone_size: .; d_call: .; cdr3_aa: CASSLEGGRASAILF; cdr3_nt: TGTGCCAGCAGCTTAGAGGGGGGGAGGGCGAGCGCCATCCTCTTT
j_call: TRBJ1-2; v_call: TRBV6-5; clone_size: .; d_call: .; cdr3_aa: CASSYSTFANYGYTF; cdr3_nt: TGTGCCAGCAGTTACTCGACTTTTGCTAACTATGGCTACACCTTC
j_call: TRBJ2-3; v_call: TRBV27; clone_size: .; d_call: .; cdr3_aa: CASSLSNRWDTQYF; cdr3_nt: TGTGCCAGCAGTTTATCGAACCGGTGGGATACGCAGTATTTT
j_call: TRBJ1-1; v_call: TRBV30; clone_size: .; d_call: .; cdr3_aa: CAWSIGSVNTEAFF; cdr3_nt: TGTGCCTGGAGTATCGGGTCGGTGAACACTGAAGCTTTCTTT
j_call: TRBJ1-5; v_call: TRBV5-5; clone_size: .; d_call: .; cdr3_aa: CASSFQETPNQPQHF; cdr3_nt: TGTGCCAGCAGCTTCCAGGAAACCCCCAATCAGCCCCAGCATTTT
j_call: TRBJ1-1; v_call: TRBV5-8; clone_size: once; d_call: .; cdr3_aa: CASSLVGTLPTEAFF; cdr3_nt: TGTGCCAGCAGCTTGGTGGGGACTCTACCCACTGAAGCTTTCTTT
j_call: TRBJ2-2; v_call: TRBV7-6; clone_size: .; d_call: .; cdr3_aa: CASSFLSSTGLTGELFF; cdr3_nt: TGTGCCAGCAGCTTTTTATCCTCGACTGGACTCACCGGGGAGCTGTTTTTT
j_call: TRBJ2-2; v_call: TRBV19; clone_size: .; d_call: .; cdr3_aa: CASSIGQITRELFF; cdr3_nt: TGTGCCAGTAGTATAGGACAGATTACCCGGGAGCTGTTTTTT
j_call: TRBJ1-6; v_call: TRBV19; clone_size: .; d_call: .; cdr3_aa: CASRRQSDSPLHF; cdr3_nt: TGTGCCAGTAGGAGACAGTCGGATTCACCCCTCCACTTT
j_call: TRBJ1-1; v_call: TRBV28; clone_size: .; d_call: TRBD1; cdr3_aa: CASSGLGTGRRAFF; cdr3_nt: TGTGCCAGCAGTGGACTCGGGACAGGGCGGAGAGCTTTCTTT
j_call: TRBJ1-1; v_call: TRBV19; clone_size: .; d_call: TRBD1; cdr3_aa: CASSIITGGETEAFF; cdr3_nt: TGTGCCAGTAGTATTATTACAGGGGGAGAAACTGAAGCTTTCTTT
j_call: TRBJ1-2; v_call: TRBV28; clone_size: few; d_call: TRBD1; cdr3_aa: CASSPPDRTGYGYTF; cdr3_nt: TGTGCCAGCAGTCCCCCGGACAGGACTGGCTATGGCTACACCTTC
j_call: TRBJ2-3; v_call: TRBV7-2; clone_size: .; d_call: TRBD1; cdr3_aa: CASSLRGTGADTQYF; cdr3_nt: TGTGCCAGCAGCTTAAGGGGGACAGGGGCAGATACGCAGTATTTT
j_call: TRBJ2-3; v_call: TRBV13; clone_size: .; d_call: .; cdr3_aa: CASSATGYTDTQYF; cdr3_nt: TGTGCCAGCTCAGCGACAGGCTACACAGATACGCAGTATTTT
j_call: TRBJ1-1; v_call: TRBV7-9; clone_size: .; d_call: .; cdr3_aa: CSSREGRREAFF; cdr3_nt: TGTTCCAGCAGGGAGGGGCGGCGTGAAGCTTTCTTT
j_call: TRBJ1-1; v_call: TRBV10-3; clone_size: .; d_call: TRBD1; cdr3_aa: CAISEQRGPRGAFF; cdr3_nt: TGTGCCATCAGTGAGCAAAGGGGGCCCAGGGGAGCTTTCTTT